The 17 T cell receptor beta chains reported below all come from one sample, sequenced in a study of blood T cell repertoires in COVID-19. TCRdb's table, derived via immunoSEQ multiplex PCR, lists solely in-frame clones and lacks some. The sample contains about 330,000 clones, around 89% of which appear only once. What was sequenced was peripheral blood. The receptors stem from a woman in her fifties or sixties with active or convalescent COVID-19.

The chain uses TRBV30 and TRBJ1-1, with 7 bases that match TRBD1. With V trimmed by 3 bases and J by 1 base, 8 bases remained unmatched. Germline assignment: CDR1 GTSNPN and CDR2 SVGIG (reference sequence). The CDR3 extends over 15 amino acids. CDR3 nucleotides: TGTGCCTGGAGCTCCCTGGGACAGTCGAACACTGAAGCTTTCTTT. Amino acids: CAWSSLGQSNTEAFF.

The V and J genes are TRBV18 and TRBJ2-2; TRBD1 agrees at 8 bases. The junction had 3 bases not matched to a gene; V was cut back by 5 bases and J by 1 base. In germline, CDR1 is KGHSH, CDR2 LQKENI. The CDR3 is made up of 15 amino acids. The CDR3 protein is CASSMDRVNTGELFF. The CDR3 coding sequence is TGTGCCAGCTCAATGGACAGGGTGAACACCGGGGAGCTGTTTTTT. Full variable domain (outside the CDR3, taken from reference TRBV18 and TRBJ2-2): NAGVMQNPRHLVRRRGQEARLRCSPMKGHSHVYWYRQLPEEGLKFMVYLQKENIIDESGMPKERFSAEFPKEGPSILRIQQVVRGDSAAYFCASSMDRVNTGELFFGEGSRLTVL.

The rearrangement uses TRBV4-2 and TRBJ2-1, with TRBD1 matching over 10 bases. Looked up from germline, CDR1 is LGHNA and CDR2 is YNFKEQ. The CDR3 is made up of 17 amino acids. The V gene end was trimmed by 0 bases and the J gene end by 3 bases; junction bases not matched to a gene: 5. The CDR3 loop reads CASSQDRTGGYYNEQFF. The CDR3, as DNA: TGTGCCAGCAGCCAAGACCGGACAGGGGGTTACTACAATGAGCAGTTCTTC.

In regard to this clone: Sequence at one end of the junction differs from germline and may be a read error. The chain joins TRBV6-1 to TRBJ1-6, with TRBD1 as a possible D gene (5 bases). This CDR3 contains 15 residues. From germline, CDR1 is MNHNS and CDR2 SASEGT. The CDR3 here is CASREGSRDNSPLHF. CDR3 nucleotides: TGTGCCAGCAGGGAAGGGTCCAGGGATAATTCACCCCTCCACTTT.

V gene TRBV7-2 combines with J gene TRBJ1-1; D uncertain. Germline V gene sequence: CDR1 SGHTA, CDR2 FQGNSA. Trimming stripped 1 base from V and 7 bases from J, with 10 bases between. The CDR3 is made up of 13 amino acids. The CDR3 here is CASSLGARGEAFF. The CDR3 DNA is TGTGCCAGCAGCTTAGGGGCTCGTGGTGAAGCTTTCTTT.

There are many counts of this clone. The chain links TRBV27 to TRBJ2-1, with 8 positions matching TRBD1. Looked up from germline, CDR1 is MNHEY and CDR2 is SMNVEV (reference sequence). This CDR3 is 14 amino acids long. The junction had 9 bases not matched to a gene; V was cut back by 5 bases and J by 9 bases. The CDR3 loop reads CASSPQTGASEQFF. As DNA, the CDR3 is TGTGCCAGCAGTCCCCAGACAGGGGCAAGTGAGCAGTTCTTC.

CDR3 loop: CASSLQSGGSRLETQYF. The CDR3 region has the DNA TGCGCCAGCAGCCTCCAATCAGGAGGAAGTAGGCTTGAGACCCAGTACTTC. This sequence joins TRBV4-1 and TRBJ2-5, with a weak D call TRBD2 (5 bases). Trimming removed 4 bases from V and 5 bases from J, with 23 bases in between. CDR1 and CDR2 (germline): MGHRA, YSYEKL. The CDR3 runs 17 residues.

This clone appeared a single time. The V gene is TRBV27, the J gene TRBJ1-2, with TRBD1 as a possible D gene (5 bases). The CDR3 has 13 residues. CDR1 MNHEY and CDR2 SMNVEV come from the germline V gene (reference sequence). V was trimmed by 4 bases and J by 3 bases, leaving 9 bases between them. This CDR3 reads CASSSQGHYGYTF. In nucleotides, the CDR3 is TGTGCCAGCAGTTCTCAGGGTCACTATGGCTACACCTTC.

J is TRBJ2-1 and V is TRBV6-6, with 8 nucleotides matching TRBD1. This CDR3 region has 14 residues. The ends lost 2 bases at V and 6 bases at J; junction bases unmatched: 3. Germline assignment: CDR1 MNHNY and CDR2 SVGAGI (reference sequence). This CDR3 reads CASSYGQGSNEQFF. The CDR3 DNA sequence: TGTGCCAGCAGTTACGGACAGGGTAGCAATGAGCAGTTCTTC.

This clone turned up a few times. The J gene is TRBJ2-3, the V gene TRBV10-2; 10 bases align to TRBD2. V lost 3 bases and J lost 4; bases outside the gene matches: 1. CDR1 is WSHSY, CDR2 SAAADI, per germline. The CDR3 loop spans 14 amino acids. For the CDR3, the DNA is TGCGCCAGCAGTGACGGACTAGCGGCAGATACGCAGTATTTT. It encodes CASSDGLAADTQYF.

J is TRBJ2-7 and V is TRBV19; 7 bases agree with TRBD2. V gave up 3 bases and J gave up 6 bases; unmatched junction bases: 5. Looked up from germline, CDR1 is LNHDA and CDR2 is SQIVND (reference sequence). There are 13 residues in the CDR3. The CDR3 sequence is CASSMWGGAEQYF. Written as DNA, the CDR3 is TGTGCCAGTAGTATGTGGGGAGGGGCCGAGCAGTACTTC.

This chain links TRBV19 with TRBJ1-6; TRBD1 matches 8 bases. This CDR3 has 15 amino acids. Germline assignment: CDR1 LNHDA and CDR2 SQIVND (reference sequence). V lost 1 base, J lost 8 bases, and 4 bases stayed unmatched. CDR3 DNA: TGTGCCAGTAGTATAGGACAGGGGCAGGATTCACCCCTCCACTTT. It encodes CASSIGQGQDSPLHF.

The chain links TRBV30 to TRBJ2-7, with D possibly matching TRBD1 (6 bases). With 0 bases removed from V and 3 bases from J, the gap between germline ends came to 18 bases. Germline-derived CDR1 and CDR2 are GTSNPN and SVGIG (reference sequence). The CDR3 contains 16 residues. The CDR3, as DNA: TGTGCCTGGAGTGTACTATTAGGGGACAAGAACTACGAGCAGTACTTC. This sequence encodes CAWSVLLGDKNYEQYF.

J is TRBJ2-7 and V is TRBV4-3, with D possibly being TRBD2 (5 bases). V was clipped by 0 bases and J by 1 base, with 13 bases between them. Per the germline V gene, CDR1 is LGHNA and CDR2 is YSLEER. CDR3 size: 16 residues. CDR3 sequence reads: CASSQEITSRSYEQYF. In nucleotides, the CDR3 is TGCGCCAGCAGCCAAGAGATAACTAGTAGGTCCTACGAGCAGTACTTC.

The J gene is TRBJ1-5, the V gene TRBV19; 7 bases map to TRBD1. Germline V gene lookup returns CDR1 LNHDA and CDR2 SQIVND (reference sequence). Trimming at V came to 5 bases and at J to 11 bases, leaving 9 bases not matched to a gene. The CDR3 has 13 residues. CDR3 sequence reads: CASSRDSPESQHF. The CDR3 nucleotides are TGTGCCAGTAGTCGGGACAGCCCCGAATCCCAGCATTTT.

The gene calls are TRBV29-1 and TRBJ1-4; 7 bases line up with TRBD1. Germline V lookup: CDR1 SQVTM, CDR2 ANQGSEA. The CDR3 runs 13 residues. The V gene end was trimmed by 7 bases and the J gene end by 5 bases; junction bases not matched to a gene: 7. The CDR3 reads CSAKRGQNEKLFF. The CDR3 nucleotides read TGCAGCGCGAAAAGGGGGCAAAATGAAAAACTGTTTTTT.

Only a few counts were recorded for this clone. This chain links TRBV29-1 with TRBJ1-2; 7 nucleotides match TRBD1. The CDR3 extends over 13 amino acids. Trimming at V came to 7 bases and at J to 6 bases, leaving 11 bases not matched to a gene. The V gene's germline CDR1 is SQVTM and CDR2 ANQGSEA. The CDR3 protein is CSARRGQEDGYTF. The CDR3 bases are TGCAGCGCCAGGCGAGGACAGGAAGATGGCTACACCTTC.